The present TCR beta chain was sequenced within a study of identical twins. The CDR3 sequence is 14 residues long. From germline, CDR1 is LNHDA and CDR2 SQIVND (reference sequence). V lost 4 bases and J lost 8; bases outside the gene matches: 6. Study-wide results and limits: Because invariant MAIT and iNKT cells could be present, zero-insertion analyses could be partly confounded. Surplus twin overlap in beta out-of-frame sequences was less pronounced.

With regard to this clonotype: Its antigen is still unknown.

TCRdb re-analysed the 5' RACE reads in MiXCR, keeping a single row per CDR3 protein. This sample has 540,000 or so distinct CDR3 sequences, with about a fifth found just once. These data were also reused for a study on yellow fever vaccine responses in identical twins. This second study notes: A vaccine T cell response that seemed partly convergent and partly personalized was reported in twins.

Sample: CD4+ T cells sorted from blood. The rearrangement links TRBV19 to TRBJ2-1, with 9 bases that match TRBD2. This receptor was taken from a young woman in good health. CDR3 nucleotides: TGTGCCAGTAGTAGACCCGGGACTAGCTATGAGCAGTTCTTC. This encodes CASSRPGTSYEQFF.